This T cell receptor (beta chain) was sequenced for a study of CD8+ T cells in alopecia areata (dated by TCRdb to the late 2010s). Regarding the research as a whole: Treated patients were enrolled in an open-label pilot trial of oral tofacitinib, 5 to 10 mg twice daily, for moderate-to-severe alopecia areata. RNA came from the PAXgene miRNA kit for fixed scalp, the miRNeasy kit for PBMCs, and the RNeasy kit for mouse skin. High-throughput TCRbeta sequencing was used to examine T cell clonal expansion in alopecia areata in both the C3H/HeJ mouse model and human patients. Scalp clonality was compared across normal scalp (n=4), patchy alopecia areata scalp (n=8), and alopecia totalis/universalis scalp (n=8). Tofacitinib was given for 6 to 18 months, followed by 6 months of follow-up off drug to assess delayed response and recurrence. Patients on tofacitinib were biopsied at baseline and after 4 and 24 weeks of treatment, and several of the patients also had a later scalp biopsy. TCRbeta CDR3 regions were amplified by immunoSEQ multiplex PCR with 35 Vbeta forward and 13 Jbeta reverse primers. The SALT score, which quantifies the percentage of affected scalp surface area, was used to measure disease severity in treated patients. On the human side, TCRbeta sequencing was run on scalp tissue and on sorted CD4+ and CD8+ peripheral blood T cells from healthy controls and from alopecia areata patients with either patchy or totalis/universalis disease. Study-wide findings and limitations: Resident alphabeta T cells in normal human skin are also sequenced, complicating scalp TCR repertoire analysis, unlike mouse skin dominated by gammadelta T cells. Many expanded lesional clones persisted in scalp and blood during tofacitinib treatment, which may partly explain relapse after stopping treatment. Shared TCR sequences between patients were less evident than in mice, which may be partly attributable to HLA diversity in the patient population. Lesional scalp, especially in alopecia totalis/universalis, showed higher clonality and more expanded CD8+ clones than normal scalp, suggesting antigenic drive. Because the treated cohort was small and had just a single nonresponder, larger studies are needed to establish links between baseline CD8+ expansion and response. Tofacitinib significantly lowered scalp clonality and the number of expanded CD8+ clones among the top 100 scalp clones.

CDR1 LGHNT and CDR2 FRNRAP are derived from the germline V gene. Clipping removes 6 bases from V and 7 bases from J, with 11 as the unmatched junction base count. The cysteine opens and the phenylalanine closes a CDR3 of 15 amino acids. Only the CDR3 portion is preserved as DNA: 45 bases, with reading frame beginning at the first base. The library was prepared using the immunoSEQ multiplex PCR assay. To provide template for TCR sequencing, every sample had RNA extracted and reverse transcribed into cDNA. SuperScript III was used for first-strand cDNA synthesis, primed with a 2:1 mix of oligo-dT and random hexamers. A synthetic immune receptor repertoire was used to gauge amplification bias, and whatever bias remained was removed computationally. Processing in the source paper ran as follows. Raw reads were preprocessed for error removal, and CDR3 was defined according to IMGT conventions as running from the conserved cysteine to phenylalanine. Clonality was computed as 1 minus the Shannon entropy, with the entropy normalized by log2 of the number of productive unique TCRs. Whether each scalp clone was CD4 or CD8 was inferred by checking scalp TCRbeta sequences against the CD4 and CD8 repertoires from sorted blood. The source is immuneACCESS, and TCRdb retained only in-frame sequences with V and J called. Part of the clones is not carried over; for the studies checked, unresolved V genes explain less than half of this, and the remainder is unexplained. For V, J and clone size, that table is used; D and trimming come from the DNA. The sample table contains 150,000 to 200,000 clones; only one count was recorded for about 60% of them. The ten largest clonotypes hold over 9.5% of the sample.

What this sample's time point label stands for: about 25 weeks on oral tofacitinib. The treatment or condition label on this specimen signifies: oral pan-JAK inhibitor, 5-10 mg twice daily. From alopecia areata patients, peripheral blood was collected along with lesional scalp punch biopsies. PBMCs were separated by density centrifugation and stained for CD3, CD4 and CD8, after which CD4+ and CD8+ T cells were sorted on a FACSAria. The sample holds one count of this clone. Its binding antigen is unknown. No base qualities exist here, and no much larger clone lies one base off it. The source material was CD8+ T cells sorted from blood, sampled at week 24, from a patient treated with tofacitinib. The TCR originated in a human donor with alopecia areata. The rearranged segments are TRBV12-5 and TRBJ2-1; 8 of the junction bases match TRBD1. The CDR3 region has the sequence CASGGDGQGTNEQFF. The nucleotides are TGTGCTAGTGGGGGAGACGGACAGGGTACGAATGAGCAGTTCTTC. The variable domain in full, with residues beyond the CDR3 obtained from the reference TRBV12-5 and TRBJ2-1 genes, is DARVTQTPRHKVTEMGQEVTMRCQPILGHNTVFWYRQTMMQGLELLAYFRNRAPLDDSGMPKDRFSAEMPDATLATLKIQPSEPRDSAVYFCASGGDGQGTNEQFFGPGTRLTVL.